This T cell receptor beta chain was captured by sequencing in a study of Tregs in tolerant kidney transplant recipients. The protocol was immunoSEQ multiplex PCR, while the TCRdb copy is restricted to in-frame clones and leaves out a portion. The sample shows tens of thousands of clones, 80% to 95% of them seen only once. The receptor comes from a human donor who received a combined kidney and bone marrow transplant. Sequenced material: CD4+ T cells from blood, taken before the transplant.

The CDR3 sequence: CASSSPRDTPSKLFF. The CDR3 nucleotides read TGTGCCAGCAGCTCCCCTCGGGACACCCCATCAAAACTGTTTTTT. This sequence joins TRBV5-4 and TRBJ1-4; tentatively, D is TRBD1 (6 bases). CDR1 is SGHNT, CDR2 YYREEE, per germline (reference sequence). The V and J ends lost 3 bases and 10 bases respectively, with 19 bases between them. CDR3 size: 15 residues.